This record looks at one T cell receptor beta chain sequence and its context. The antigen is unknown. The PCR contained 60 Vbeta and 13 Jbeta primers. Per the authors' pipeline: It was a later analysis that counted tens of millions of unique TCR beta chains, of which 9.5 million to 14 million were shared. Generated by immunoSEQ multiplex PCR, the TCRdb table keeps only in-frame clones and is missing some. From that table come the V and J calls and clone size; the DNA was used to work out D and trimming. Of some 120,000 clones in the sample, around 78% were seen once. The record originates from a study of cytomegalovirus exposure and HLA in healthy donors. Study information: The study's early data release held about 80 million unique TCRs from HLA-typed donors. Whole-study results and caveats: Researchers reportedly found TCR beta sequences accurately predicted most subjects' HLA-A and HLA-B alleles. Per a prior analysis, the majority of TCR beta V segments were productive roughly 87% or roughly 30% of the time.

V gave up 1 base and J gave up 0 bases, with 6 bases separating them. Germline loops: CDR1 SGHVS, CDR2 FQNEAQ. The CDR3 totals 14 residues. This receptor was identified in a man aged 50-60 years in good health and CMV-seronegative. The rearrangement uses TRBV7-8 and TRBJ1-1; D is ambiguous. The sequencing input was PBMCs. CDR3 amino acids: CASSLDEVNTEAFF. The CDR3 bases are TGTGCCAGCAGCTTAGACGAGGTGAACACTGAAGCTTTCTTT.